Listed here is a single T cell receptor (beta chain). The ends lost 2 bases at V and 5 bases at J; junction bases unmatched: 3. The germline V gene encodes CDR1 KGHSH and CDR2 LQKENI. CDR3 length: 14 residues. This record comes from a study of blood T cells in healthy people across ages. The authors ran a second PCR of about 7 to 11 cycles using a sample-barcoded 5' primer and a J-beta primer mix. TCRdb redid the calling of the 5' RACE reads with MiXCR, one entry per CDR3 protein. The repertoire holds roughly 1,800,000 distinct CDR3 sequences, with around 48% as singletons. V usage is TRBV18 and J usage is TRBJ2-1; 7 nucleotides match TRBD1. Sequencing was done on a sample of blood. This receptor was obtained from a woman aged 40 to 55 in good health. The CDR3, as DNA: TGTGCCAGCTCACCAGAGGGGGCAAACAATGAGCAGTTCTTC. Translation: CASSPEGANNEQFF.